What follows are 11 T cell receptor beta chains derived from one specimen sequenced in a study of T cell repertoires in cytomegalovirus infection. Via MiXCR, TCRdb re-called the reads, giving one row per CDR3 protein. The sample has tens of thousands of distinct CDR3 sequences; 45% to 50% are singletons. Antigens of these TCRs are unknown. Sequencing used CD8+ T cells from cultured PBMCs, obtained from culture after CMV antigen stimulation. The receptors shown here come from a human donor in good health (CMV status not recorded). Some clones in this sample may be carry-over from other donors' samples.

This clonotype was seen more than once but under ten times. CDR3 amino acids: CASSPGAGIEAFF. The CDR3 DNA reads TGTGCCAGCAGCCCAGGGGCAGGTATTGAAGCTTTCTTT. The chain combines TRBV11-2 with TRBJ1-1, with D maybe TRBD1 (6 bases). This CDR3 spans 13 amino acids. Trimming stripped 5 bases from V and 7 bases from J, with 14 bases between. Germline V lookup: CDR1 SGHAT, CDR2 FQNNGV.

V gene TRBV13 combines with J gene TRBJ1-1; possible D gene TRBD1, 6 bases. The length of the CDR3 is 15 residues. Trimming left V 1 base short and J 3 bases short, with 12 bases between. Germline loops: CDR1 PRHDT, CDR2 FYEKMQ (reference sequence). The CDR3 DNA is TGTGCCAGCAGCTTAGCTGGAGGGGGGGACACTGAAGCTTTCTTT. Encoded protein: CASSLAGGGDTEAFF.

V and J are TRBV6-5 and TRBJ2-7, with D perhaps matching TRBD1 (6 bases). Germline CDR1 reads MNHEY; CDR2 reads SVGAGI. Deletions cut 5 bases from V and 4 bases from J, with 18 bases between. The CDR3 loop spans 15 amino acids. Written as DNA, the CDR3 is TGTGCCAGCAGTCATGACAGGCGGTTAGTGTACGAGCAGTACTTC. Amino acid sequence: CASSHDRRLVYEQYF.

The chain links TRBV3-1 to TRBJ1-5, with TRBD1 as a possible D gene (5 bases). V gave up 4 bases and J gave up 6 bases, with 13 bases separating them. Germline CDR1 and CDR2: LGHDT and YNNKEL (reference sequence). The length of the CDR3 is 14 residues. The CDR3 nucleotides read TGTGCCAGCAGCCTAGGTAGGGGAGCTCAGCCCCAGCATTTT. It codes for CASSLGRGAQPQHF.

This chain links TRBV4-1 with TRBJ2-7; 11 positions agree with TRBD2. This CDR3 is 15 amino acids long. CDR1 is MGHRA, CDR2 YSYEKL, per germline. The V gene end was trimmed by 4 bases and the J gene end by 6 bases; junction bases not matched to a gene: 8. The DNA of the CDR3 is TGCGCCAGCAGCCCTGGGACTAGCGGAGGAGTCGAGCAGTACTTC. The encoded protein is CASSPGTSGGVEQYF.

V is TRBV7-1 and J is TRBJ2-1; unclear D gene. TRBV7-1 is noted as an ORF with a role that remains uncertain. This CDR3 contains 13 residues. V lost 3 bases and J 5 bases, leaving 8 bases between the germline ends. CDR3 sequence reads: CASSSPPDNEQFF. For the CDR3, the DNA is TGTGCCAGCAGCTCTCCCCCCGACAATGAGCAGTTCTTC.

This clonotype was counted between two and nine times. V gene TRBV12-3 or TRBV12-4 combines with J gene TRBJ1-2; D remains unclear. With 3 bases removed from V and 0 bases from J, the gap between germline ends came to 8 bases. This CDR3 contains 14 residues. For the CDR3, the DNA is TGTGCCAGCAGTTTTAGCAGCTCTAACTATGGCTACACCTTC. This translates into CASSFSSSNYGYTF.

This clonotype was counted a few times. The chain uses TRBV19 and TRBJ2-5, with D perhaps matching TRBD1 (6 bases). Germline CDR1 LNHDA, CDR2 SQIVND (reference sequence). V was shortened by 1 base and J by 5 bases, with 8 bases between the two germline ends. CDR3 length: 13 residues. CDR3 coding DNA: TGTGCCAGTAGTATAGGGGGGCGGGAGACCCAGTACTTC. This codes for CASSIGGRETQYF.

CDR3 DNA sequence: TGTGCCAGCAGCTTAGAGGCGGGGGGGCTTGTTGAGCAGTTCTTC. Its protein product is CASSLEAGGLVEQFF. J is TRBJ2-1 and V is TRBV11-2; TRBD2 aligns across 9 bases. This CDR3 comprises 15 residues. With V trimmed by 0 bases and J by 9 bases, 6 bases remained unmatched. Germline CDR1 SGHAT, CDR2 FQNNGV.

This clonotype was counted between two and nine times. CDR3 region: CASSLGLARTKGKAYEQYF. CDR3 sequence (DNA): TGTGCCAGCAGTTTGGGACTAGCGAGGACCAAAGGGAAGGCCTACGAGCAGTACTTC. The chain combines TRBV12-3 or TRBV12-4 with TRBJ2-7, with TRBD2 matching 10 bases. The CDR3 is made up of 19 amino acids. After removal of 3 bases from V and 2 bases from J, the junction contained 16 bases not matched to a gene.

This chain links TRBV7-2 with TRBJ1-5; D is possibly TRBD1 (5 bases). This CDR3 is 15 amino acids long. Trimming removed 5 bases from V and 16 bases from J, with 27 bases in between. The germline V gene has CDR1 SGHTA and CDR2 FQGNSA. The CDR3 bases are TGTGCCAGCAGCCCCGGGACTGCTAGAAATCAGCCCCCTCATTTT. This gives the protein CASSPGTARNQPPHF.